This T cell receptor beta chain was captured in a study of T cells in Graves' hyperthyroidism and ophthalmopathy. Blood from later-ophthalmopathy patients was taken at first hyperthyroidism diagnosis. Germline CDR1 is MNHEY and CDR2 is SVGEGT. Trimming stripped 7 bases from V and 3 bases from J, with 10 bases between. There are 13 residues in the CDR3. Template material for amplifying TCR beta CDR3 regions consisted of RNA transcripts. Researchers ran a first-round RT-PCR on the TCR CDR3 using the HTBI primer set. TCRdb passed the multiplex PCR reads through MiXCR, listing each CDR3 protein once. The table lists roughly 180,000 distinct CDR3 sequences, 9.4% of them singletons. Study-wide points: From stable hyperthyroidism, ophthalmopathy was separated by a 13 V-J model.

This clonotype was observed a handful of times. Its specificity is unknown. The sample comprised blood. The TCR originated in a young woman with Graves' hyperthyroidism that later progressed to Graves' ophthalmopathy. The genes are TRBV6-2 or TRBV6-3 and TRBJ2-1; D is uncertain. The CDR3 is CASTKAVYNEQFF. In DNA form, the CDR3 reads TGTGCCAGCACGAAGGCCGTCTACAATGAGCAGTTCTTC.